The T cell receptor (beta chain) under discussion was sequenced for a study of blood T cell repertoires in COVID-19. About the research overall: Sites across the United States, Italy and Spain contributed samples from acute and convalescent COVID-19. Sample material is recorded as cDNA or gDNA derived from T cells, B-cell-depleted T cells, or PBMCs.

Original analysis: Amplification of reference gene primers provided the estimated nucleated cell counts. Clones were read by immunoSEQ multiplex PCR, and TCRdb kept only the in-frame ones, dropping some. The D gene and trimming were derived from the DNA, and the V and J assignments and clone size from that table. The sample yields around 200,000 clones, 70% to 90% seen once. The V end lost 1 base, the J end lost 5 bases, and 11 bases lay between the germline ends. The CDR3 totals 14 residues. Germline-derived CDR1 and CDR2 are SGDLS and YYNGEE. The origin of this receptor is a young woman who had recovered from COVID-19. V gene TRBV9 combines with J gene TRBJ2-3, with D tentatively TRBD2 (6 bases). Sequences were obtained from peripheral blood. The CDR3 spells CASSVNGGIDTQYF. CDR3 coding DNA: TGTGCCAGCAGCGTAAACGGGGGAATAGATACGCAGTATTTT.